Shown below are 3 T cell receptor beta chains from a single sample sequenced in a study of blood T cell repertoires in COVID-19. Sequencing was performed with immunoSEQ multiplex PCR; in TCRdb, only in-frame clones are kept and a portion is missing. This table has hundreds of thousands of clones, 75% to 90% appearing once. Sequencing was done on a sample of peripheral blood. Receptors originate from a man in his sixties who had recovered from COVID-19.

V and J are TRBV27 and TRBJ1-5, with a weak D call TRBD1 (5 bases). Trimming removed 5 bases from V and 0 bases from J, with 14 bases in between. The V gene's germline CDR1 is MNHEY and CDR2 SMNVEV (reference sequence). The CDR3 length is 16 residues. In DNA, the CDR3 is TGTGCCAGCAGTCCTATAAAGGGGTATAGCAATCAGCCCCAGCATTTT. Residues: CASSPIKGYSNQPQHF.

The rearrangement links TRBV6-1 to TRBJ1-2, with 11 bases identical to TRBD1. Losses at the gene ends were 2 bases for V and 1 base for J; bases not matched to a gene: 6. CDR3 length: 17 residues. Germline V lookup: CDR1 MNHNS, CDR2 SASEGT. CDR3 in amino acids: CASSEMGQGVLNYGYTF. CDR3 sequence (DNA): TGTGCCAGCAGTGAAATGGGACAGGGGGTCCTTAACTATGGCTACACCTTC.

CDR3 bases: TGTGCCGGAGCACGATTCGGGACAGGGCTTTATGGCTACACCTTC. Protein: CAGARFGTGLYGYTF. The rearrangement links TRBV7-8 to TRBJ1-2, with 9 bases matching TRBD1. The length of the CDR3 is 15 residues. Germline V lookup: CDR1 SGHVS, CDR2 FQNEAQ. Unmatched junction bases numbered 15, after V lost 11 bases and J lost 5 bases.